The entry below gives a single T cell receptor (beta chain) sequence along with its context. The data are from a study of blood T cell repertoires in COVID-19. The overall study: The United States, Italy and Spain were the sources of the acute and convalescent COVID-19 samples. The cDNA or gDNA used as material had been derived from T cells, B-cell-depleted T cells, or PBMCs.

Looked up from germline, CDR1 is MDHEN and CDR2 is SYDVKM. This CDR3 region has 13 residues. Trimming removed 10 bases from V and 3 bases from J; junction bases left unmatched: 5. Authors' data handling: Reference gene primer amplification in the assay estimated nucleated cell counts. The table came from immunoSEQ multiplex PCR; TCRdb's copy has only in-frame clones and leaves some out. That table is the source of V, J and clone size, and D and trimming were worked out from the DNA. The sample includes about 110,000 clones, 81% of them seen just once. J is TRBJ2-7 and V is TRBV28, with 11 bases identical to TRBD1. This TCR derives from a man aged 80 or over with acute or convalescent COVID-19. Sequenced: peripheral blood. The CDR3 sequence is CAIWGQGDYEQYF. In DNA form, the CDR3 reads TGTGCCATCTGGGGACAGGGGGACTACGAGCAGTACTTC.